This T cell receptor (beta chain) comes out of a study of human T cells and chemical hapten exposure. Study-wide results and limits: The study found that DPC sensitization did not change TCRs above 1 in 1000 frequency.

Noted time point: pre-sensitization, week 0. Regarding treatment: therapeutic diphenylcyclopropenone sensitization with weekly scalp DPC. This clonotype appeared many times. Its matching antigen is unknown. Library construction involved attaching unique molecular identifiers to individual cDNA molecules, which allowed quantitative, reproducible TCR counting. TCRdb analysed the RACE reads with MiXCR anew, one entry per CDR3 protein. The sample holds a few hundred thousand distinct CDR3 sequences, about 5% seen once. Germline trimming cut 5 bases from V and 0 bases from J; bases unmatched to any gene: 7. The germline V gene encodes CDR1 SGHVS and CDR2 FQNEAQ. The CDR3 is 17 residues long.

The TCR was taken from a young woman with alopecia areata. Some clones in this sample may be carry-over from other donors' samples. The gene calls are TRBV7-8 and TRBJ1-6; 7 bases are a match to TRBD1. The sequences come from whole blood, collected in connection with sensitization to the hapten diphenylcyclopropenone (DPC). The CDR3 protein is CASSPMTGSSYNSPLHF. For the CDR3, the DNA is TGTGCCAGCAGCCCCATGACAGGGAGCTCCTATAATTCACCCCTCCACTTT.